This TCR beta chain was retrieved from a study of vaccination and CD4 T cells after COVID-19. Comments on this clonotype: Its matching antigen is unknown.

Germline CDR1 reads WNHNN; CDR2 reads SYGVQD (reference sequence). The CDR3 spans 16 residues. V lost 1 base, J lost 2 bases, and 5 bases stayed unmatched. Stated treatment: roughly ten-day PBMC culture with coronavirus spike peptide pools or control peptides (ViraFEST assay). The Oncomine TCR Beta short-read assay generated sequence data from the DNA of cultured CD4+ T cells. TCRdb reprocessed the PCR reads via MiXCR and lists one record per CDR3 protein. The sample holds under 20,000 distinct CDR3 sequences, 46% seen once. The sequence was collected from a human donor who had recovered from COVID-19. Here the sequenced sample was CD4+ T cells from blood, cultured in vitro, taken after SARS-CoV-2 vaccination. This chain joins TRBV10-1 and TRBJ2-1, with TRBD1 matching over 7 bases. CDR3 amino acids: CASSEYRDSTYNEQFF. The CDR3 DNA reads TGCGCCAGCAGTGAGTACCGGGACAGCACCTACAATGAGCAGTTCTTC.